This T cell receptor beta chain was identified in a study of cytomegalovirus exposure and HLA in healthy donors. Study overall: Out of 398 genotyped donors, about 81% belonged to the Caucasian-associated ancestry cluster.

Study conclusions and caveats: Overall, roughly 170 TCR beta chains were annotated as cytomegalovirus-associated. An analysis done earlier found most TCR beta V segments productive about 87% or about 30% of the time.

Trimming removed 8 bases from V and 5 bases from J, with 13 bases in between. The CDR3 is made up of 12 amino acids. Germline V gives CDR1 MNHNS, CDR2 SASEGT. 13 Jbeta primers and 60 Vbeta primers were used for the PCR. TCRdb keeps only in-frame clones here, not all; method: immunoSEQ multiplex PCR. The table records about 120,000 clones, roughly three quarters of them present only once. Concerning this clone itself: The antigen is unknown.

The chain uses TRBV6-1 and TRBJ2-7; D may be TRBD1 (6 bases). This receptor was identified in a woman aged 18-29 years in good health and CMV-seronegative. Sequencing was performed on PBMCs. The CDR3 bases are TGTGCCAGCGAGGCAGGGGTCAACGAGCAGTACTTC. Encoded protein: CASEAGVNEQYF.